This entry concerns a single T cell receptor (beta chain). No antigen is known for it. No base qualities exist here, and no much larger clone lies one base off it. These data belong to a study of blood T cells in healthy people across ages (dated by TCRdb to 2015 to 2017). The study in broad terms: In model experiments, template switching captured roughly one uniquely barcoded TCR beta cDNA molecule for every two T cells. Using deep sequencing normalized with unique cDNA molecular identifiers, the study measured how TCR beta repertoire diversity changes with age. The donors were split into four age groups: young (average about 16 years), middle-aged (around 40), aged (more than 55) and long-lived (more than 80). The study analyzed two additional independent replicas of 1 million unique cDNA reads from the same blood draw for two donors, one aged 18 to 30 and one aged 80 or older.

Beyond this particular receptor, the publication reports: Observed TCR beta diversity per million T cells fell roughly linearly with age, and a significant reduction was already apparent by age approximately 41. Bulk unsorted PBMC profiling prevented conclusive comparison of naive and antigen-experienced compartments. Because donor CMV infection status was unknown, age-related changes in expanded clonotypes were potentially confounded. The long-lived group showed more naive CD4+ T cells, fewer expanded clones and increased TCR diversity than the aged group, suggesting age selection. A strong correlation was found between observed TCR beta diversity and the percentage of naive T cells measured by flow cytometry. Total diversity estimates from one million sequenced T cells were considered lower bounds and underestimates.

The 35 to 40 donors, aged 6 to 90 years, were systemically healthy Caucasian individuals from Russia. Approximately 10 milliliters of peripheral blood were collected from each donor into EDTA-treated Vacutainer tubes. Ficoll-Paque density-gradient centrifugation was used to isolate PBMCs, with at least 7 million obtained per sample. Trizol reagent was used to extract total RNA from PBMCs, with at least 6 micrograms per sample. For every donor, flow cytometry on a PBMC aliquot measured the percentage of naive CD45RAhigh/CD27high T cells. Library prep was done by 5' RACE. The instrument given in TCRdb is Illumina HiSeq 2500. A second about 7 to 11 cycle PCR used a sample-barcoded 5' primer and a J-beta primer mix. A unique molecular identifier was introduced onto each TCR beta cDNA molecule by a template-switch 5' adaptor carrying 12 random nucleotides. At least 2.5 million CDR3-containing paired-end reads were obtained from each sample. First-strand cDNA was synthesized from all RNA with the Mint cDNA synthesis kit, primed by a TRBC-specific oligonucleotide. After uracil-DNA glycosylase treatment, a first 18-cycle PCR used universal primers M1SS and BC2_uni_R on all cDNA. The source study handled its data this way. For normalization, 1 million high-quality reads, each with a distinct molecular identifier, were randomly selected from each sample. Instead of being binned into consensus sequences, reads with shared molecular identifiers were discarded. MiTCR, with a Q25 quality threshold and the strictest error-elimination algorithm, was used for CDR3 identification, clonotype clustering and error correction. A nonparametric unseen species model with Euler transformation was used to estimate lower-bound total TCR beta diversity. TCRdb trimmed public reads at Q25 via fastp, called clones via MiXCR and kept in-frame beta chains. Identical CDR3 proteins give one entry, which carries the most common genes and DNA. None of the V and J calls come from the authors' own analysis; TCRdb made them. Recorded for this sample are some 890,000 distinct CDR3 sequences; almost 30% of them occurred a single time. Roughly a tenth of the sample comes from the top ten.

From cysteine to phenylalanine, the CDR3 is 13 amino acids long. Only CDR3 DNA is held: 39 bases, read in frame from base 1. The germline V gene (reference sequence) sets CDR1 to SEHNR and CDR2 to FQNEAQ. Between the V and J ends, shortened by 7 bases and 6 bases respectively, the junction contains 15 bases. The same sample was also used in a study of T cells of mothers and their children. The second study reports: Nine systemically healthy Caucasian individuals served as donors, namely three mothers together with their six children. cDNA synthesis consumed the entire amount of extracted RNA, loaded at approximately 1.6 ug RNA in each 15 ul reaction. In the second PCR, the M1S primer added sample barcodes and 2-4 random nucleotides. Over 8 million TCR beta CDR3 reads came from each mother, compared with some 3.1 million reads from each child. Thymic selection similarly shapes TCR recombination output in related and unrelated pairs, with minor effect from inherited differences. Normalized repertoire overlap in related mother-child pairs was always slightly higher than in unrelated mother-child pairs, but the difference was never significant. With a sensitivity of roughly 93 clones per million clonotypes, no persistent microchimeric T cell clones were detected. The study used deep NGS to compare TCR beta repertoires of mothers and children, seeking features distinguishing related mother-child pairs from unrelated individuals. The mean age was roughly 40 +/- 4 years for the mothers and approximately 11 +/- 4 years for the children. After adapters were ligated using NEBNext reagents, the libraries underwent 100+100 nt paired-end sequencing on an Illumina HiSeq 2000. To avoid cross-contamination, the mother libraries and the child libraries were prepared a month apart and sequenced in separate runs. Each donor had between roughly 450,000 and 2,300,000 distinct TCR beta clonotypes identified. Naive TCR beta clonotypes were estimated from low-frequency clonotypes matched to each donor's FACS-determined naive share, without sorting.

Sample: blood. The sequence is built from TRBV7-9 and TRBJ1-2; perhaps TRBD1 is the D gene, with 6 bases matching. The sequence came from a woman in her 40s in good health. The DNA sequence follows: TGTGCCAGCAACAACGGGACACATAATGGCTACACCTTC. The resulting protein is CASNNGTHNGYTF.